These 30 T cell receptor beta chains were sequenced from one sample in a study of cytomegalovirus exposure and HLA in healthy donors. 60 Vbeta and 13 Jbeta primers were used in PCR. Produced via immunoSEQ multiplex PCR; TCRdb's table is partial and in-frame only. The sample carries about 130,000 clones, about 78% recorded once. The material sequenced was PBMCs. The receptor set was obtained from a middle-aged man in good health and CMV-seronegative.

This chain connects TRBV9 to TRBJ2-7; D ambiguous. Trimming shortened V by 3 bases and J by 6 bases, and 16 bases separated the two germline ends. The CDR3 has 14 residues. CDR1 is SGDLS and CDR2 is YYNGEE in the germline V gene. CDR3 bases: TGTGCCAGCAGCGGTCGGTTTTTCGTCTCCGAGCAGTACTTC. Amino acid sequence: CASSGRFFVSEQYF.

The chain links TRBV4-1 to TRBJ2-1, with 11 bases fitting TRBD2. Germline assignment: CDR1 MGHRA and CDR2 YSYEKL. The ends lost 1 base at V and 5 bases at J; junction bases unmatched: 7. The CDR3 has 17 amino acids. Here the CDR3 reads CASSQVTSGSGDNEQFF. The DNA for the CDR3 is TGCGCCAGCAGCCAAGTTACTAGCGGGAGCGGGGACAATGAGCAGTTCTTC.

The V and J genes are TRBV5-4 and TRBJ2-3; TRBD2 aligns across 11 bases. Per the germline V gene, CDR1 is SGHNT and CDR2 is YYREEE (reference sequence). This CDR3 has 16 residues. J was trimmed by 0 bases and V by 4 bases; bases with no gene match: 4. CDR3 region: CASSQTSGRSTDTQYF. CDR3 DNA sequence: TGTGCCAGCAGCCAAACTAGCGGGAGAAGCACAGATACGCAGTATTTT.

The chain is built from TRBV4-1 and TRBJ2-4; 11 positions match TRBD2. This CDR3 has 15 amino acids. V shed 5 bases and J 9 bases; nucleotides not matched to a gene: 9. CDR1 and CDR2 from the germline V gene are MGHRA and YSYEKL. The CDR3 is CASSSLAGGWSIQYF. Written as DNA, the CDR3 is TGCGCCAGCAGCTCCTTAGCGGGAGGGTGGAGCATTCAGTACTTC.

The genes are TRBV2 and TRBJ2-4; TRBD1 agrees at 9 bases. Germline V gene data show CDR1 as SNHLY and CDR2 as FYNNEI. V trimming: 7 bases; J trimming: 1 base; junction bases outside the gene matches: 5. The CDR3 loop spans 15 amino acids. The CDR3 loop reads CASTQGARAKNIQYF. The DNA of the CDR3 is TGTGCCAGCACACAGGGGGCCCGCGCCAAAAACATTCAGTACTTC. Combining the CDR3 with reference TRBV2 and TRBJ2-4 gives the whole variable domain EPEVTQTPSHQVTQMGQEVILRCVPISNHLYFYWYRQILGQKVEFLVSFYNNEISEKSEIFDDQFSVERPDGSNFTLKIRSTKLEDSAMYFCASTQGARAKNIQYFGAGTRLSVL.

This sequence joins TRBV5-1 and TRBJ2-7; 10 bases fit TRBD1. The CDR3 extends over 15 amino acids. Trimming took 4 bases from V and 4 from J; bases not matched to a gene: 8. Germline V gene data show CDR1 as SGHRS and CDR2 as YFSETQ. The CDR3 here is CASSPRDRGSYEQYF. CDR3 in DNA: TGCGCCAGCAGCCCCCGGGACAGGGGCTCGTACGAGCAGTACTTC.

The V gene is TRBV10-3, the J gene TRBJ2-7; tentative D call: TRBD2 (5 bases). The CDR3 has 12 residues. Trimming took off 9 bases at V and 0 bases at J, with 9 bases between the two ends. CDR1 ENHRY and CDR2 SYGVKD come from the germline V gene. The CDR3 loop reads CAITGDSYEQYF. Here the CDR3 DNA reads TGTGCCATTACCGGGGACTCCTACGAGCAGTACTTC.

This clone was counted only a few times. CDR3 nucleotides: TGTGCCAGCCGGGGGACGGTCGGGGGTACGAAGACCCAGTACTTC. Translating it yields CASRGTVGGTKTQYF. The chain recombines TRBV19 with TRBJ2-5; a weak D match, TRBD2 (6 bases). The germline V gene encodes CDR1 LNHDA and CDR2 SQIVND (reference sequence). CDR3 size: 15 residues. Trimming took off 9 bases at V and 6 bases at J, with 23 bases between the two ends.

This chain connects TRBV29-1 to TRBJ2-5; D is possibly TRBD1 (5 bases). V lost 6 bases and J 2 bases, leaving 16 bases between the germline ends. Germline V gene data show CDR1 as SQVTM and CDR2 as ANQGSEA. This CDR3 spans 14 amino acids. The CDR3 sequence is CSVVKYRTQETQYF. CDR3 sequence (DNA): TGCAGCGTGGTGAAGTACAGGACGCAAGAGACCCAGTACTTC.

V is TRBV15 and J is TRBJ2-7; D is possibly TRBD2 (6 bases). V lost 0 bases, J lost 0 bases, and 9 bases lay in between. Germline assignment: CDR1 LNHNV and CDR2 YYDKDF (reference sequence). This CDR3 spans 15 amino acids. CDR3 DNA: TGTGCCACCAGCAGAGAGCACGGGAGCTCCTACGAGCAGTACTTC. Amino acid sequence: CATSREHGSSYEQYF.

The V and J genes are TRBV11-2 and TRBJ2-2; 8 bases align to TRBD1. Germline trimming cut 1 base from V and 1 base from J; bases unmatched to any gene: 5. Germline loops: CDR1 SGHAT, CDR2 FQNNGV. This CDR3 comprises 17 residues. CDR3 amino acids: CASSLGLGQGNTGELFF. CDR3 nucleotides: TGTGCCAGCAGCTTAGGCCTTGGACAGGGGAACACCGGGGAGCTGTTTTTT.

V and J are TRBV25-1 and TRBJ2-5; D gene uncertain. Germline loops: CDR1 MGHDK, CDR2 SYGVNS. This CDR3 has 15 residues. Trimming removed 4 bases from V and 0 bases from J, with 12 bases in between. The CDR3 loop reads CASSVGSSYQETQYF. Here the CDR3 DNA reads TGTGCCAGCAGTGTGGGCAGCTCTTACCAAGAGACCCAGTACTTC. The full variable domain, with the rest looked up from reference TRBV25-1 and TRBJ2-5, is EADIYQTPRYLVIGTGKKITLECSQTMGHDKMYWYQQDPGMELHLIHYSYGVNSTEKGDLSSESTVSRIRTEHFPLTLESARPSHTSQYLCASSVGSSYQETQYFGPGTRLLVL.

The chain recombines TRBV7-2 with TRBJ2-5, with a weak D call TRBD2 (6 bases). This CDR3 has 17 residues. The V and J ends lost 5 bases and 9 bases respectively, with 28 bases between them. The germline V gene has CDR1 SGHTA and CDR2 FQGNSA. This CDR3 reads CASSTRILGGTGRAQYF. The CDR3 DNA reads as TGTGCCAGCAGCACTCGGATACTGGGCGGGACCGGAAGGGCCCAGTACTTC.

The chain recombines TRBV5-4 with TRBJ2-3; 8 positions agree with TRBD2. Trimming at V came to 2 bases and at J to 2 bases, leaving 13 bases not matched to a gene. The CDR3 consists of 18 residues. CDR1 and CDR2 (germline): SGHNT, YYREEE (reference sequence). The CDR3 loop is CASSFWLAGGRYTDTQYF. The CDR3 bases are TGTGCCAGCAGCTTTTGGCTAGCGGGCGGCCGGTACACAGATACGCAGTATTTT.

The J gene is TRBJ2-1, the V gene TRBV6-1; 11 bases map to TRBD1. The J segment lost 8 bases and the V segment lost 3 bases, leaving 6 bases of the junction unmatched. The germline gives CDR1 MNHNS, CDR2 SASEGT. CDR3 length: 15 amino acids. The CDR3 loop reads CASSDQGQGVHEQFF. The CDR3 DNA follows: TGTGCCAGCAGTGATCAGGGACAGGGGGTCCATGAGCAGTTCTTC.

The CDR3 is CAIRGEKGGFLNEQFF. In nucleotides, the CDR3 is TGTGCCATCAGAGGAGAGAAGGGGGGGTTTTTGAATGAGCAGTTCTTC. V and J are TRBV10-3 and TRBJ2-1; tentative D call: TRBD2 (7 bases). V was pared by 6 bases and J by 7 bases, with 22 bases between. Germline CDR1 reads ENHRY; CDR2 reads SYGVKD. CDR3 length: 16 residues.

This chain links TRBV6-6 with TRBJ2-5; 7 nucleotides agree with TRBD1. With V trimmed by 6 bases and J by 5 bases, 6 bases remained unmatched. This CDR3 is 13 amino acids long. The germline V gene encodes CDR1 MNHNY and CDR2 SVGAGI (reference sequence). The CDR3 DNA reads as TGTGCCAGCAGCCGACAGGGATGGGAGACCCAGTACTTC. Encoded protein: CASSRQGWETQYF.

The chain links TRBV28 to TRBJ2-7; 13 positions match TRBD2. Germline V lookup: CDR1 MDHEN, CDR2 SYDVKM. The trim removed 8 bases at V and 4 bases at J, leaving 5 bases unmatched. The CDR3 covers 14 residues. DNA for the CDR3: TGTGCCAGCGTATCGACTAGCGGGAGGTACGAGCAGTACTTC. Its protein is CASVSTSGRYEQYF.

This sequence joins TRBV30 and TRBJ2-1; D is possibly TRBD1 (6 bases). CDR3 length: 11 amino acids. Germline assignment: CDR1 GTSNPN and CDR2 SVGIG (reference sequence). The V gene lost 3 bases and the J gene lost 7 bases, with 7 bases spanning the gap. For the CDR3, the DNA is TGTGCCTGGAGCCAGGGGAATGAGCAGTTCTTC. It specifies CAWSQGNEQFF.

The CDR3 DNA is TGTGCCAGTAGTATCCGGCGGGAGAACAATGAGCAGTTCTTC. Encoded protein: CASSIRRENNEQFF. The chain uses TRBV19 and TRBJ2-1, with 7 bases lining up with TRBD2. V lost 3 bases, J lost 5 bases, and 4 bases stayed unmatched. Germline lookup yields CDR1 LNHDA and CDR2 SQIVND (reference sequence). This CDR3 contains 14 residues.

This clone was seen only a few times. The rearrangement uses TRBV25-1 and TRBJ1-4; no firm D call. Germline V gene lookup returns CDR1 MGHDK and CDR2 SYGVNS. V lost 3 bases and J lost 4, with 12 bases in between. The CDR3 runs to 15 residues. The CDR3: CASSESGDLNEKLFF. Here the CDR3 DNA reads TGTGCCAGCAGTGAGTCCGGAGACCTTAATGAAAAACTGTTTTTT. Full variable domain (missing parts from reference TRBV25-1 and TRBJ1-4): EADIYQTPRYLVIGTGKKITLECSQTMGHDKMYWYQQDPGMELHLIHYSYGVNSTEKGDLSSESTVSRIRTEHFPLTLESARPSHTSQYLCASSESGDLNEKLFFGSGTQLSVL.

This clone was counted between two and nine times. The chain recombines TRBV27 with TRBJ1-2, with 7 bases that match TRBD1. Germline trimming cut 0 bases from V and 8 bases from J; bases unmatched to any gene: 12. Germline loops: CDR1 MNHEY, CDR2 SMNVEV (reference sequence). This CDR3 is 16 amino acids long. CDR3 in amino acids: CASSLSPISRGFGYTF. CDR3 coding DNA: TGTGCCAGCAGTTTATCTCCCATAAGCAGGGGGTTCGGCTACACCTTC.

In its sample, this clone was seen a few times. V is TRBV27 and J is TRBJ2-2; the D gene is possibly TRBD1 (6 bases). V lost 5 bases, J lost 5 bases, and 18 bases lay in between. The CDR3 runs 16 residues. CDR1 is MNHEY and CDR2 is SMNVEV in the germline V gene (reference sequence). The CDR3 region is CASSPGFGQGTGELFF. The CDR3 bases are TGTGCCAGCAGTCCCGGCTTTGGGCAGGGGACCGGGGAGCTGTTTTTT.

The chain uses TRBV29-1 and TRBJ2-4, with a tentative D call TRBD1 (6 bases). CDR3 size: 13 residues. V lost 5 bases to trimming and J lost 6 bases, with 14 bases between them. From germline, CDR1 is SQVTM and CDR2 ANQGSEA. In nucleotides, the CDR3 is TGCAGCGTTTCCTCAGGGGCGGGAAACATTCAGTACTTC. This encodes CSVSSGAGNIQYF.

The chain has TRBV28 and TRBJ1-5; D is unresolved. Germline V lookup: CDR1 MDHEN, CDR2 SYDVKM. Trimming shortened V by 1 base and J by 11 bases, and 9 bases separated the two germline ends. This CDR3 contains 12 residues. The CDR3 sequence: CASSLSAEAQHF. The CDR3 DNA reads TGTGCCAGCAGTTTATCGGCGGAAGCCCAGCATTTT.

The rearrangement joins TRBV9 to TRBJ2-1; no clear D gene. Trimming cost V 0 bases and J 2 bases, with 9 bases left between them. The CDR3 is made up of 15 amino acids. CDR1 and CDR2 (germline): SGDLS, YYNGEE. The CDR3 nucleotides are TGTGCCAGCAGCGTAGATGGGCCTCCCTACAATGAGCAGTTCTTC. Amino acids: CASSVDGPPYNEQFF. Variable domain in full (rest from reference TRBV9 and TRBJ2-1): DSGVTQTPKHLITATGQRVTLRCSPRSGDLSVYWYQQSLDQGLQFLIQYYNGEERAKGNILERFSAQQFPDLHSELNLSSLELGDSALYFCASSVDGPPYNEQFFGPGTRLTVL.

This chain joins TRBV18 and TRBJ1-5, with a possible D match to TRBD1 (6 bases). V lost 6 bases and J 8 bases, leaving 14 bases between the germline ends. Germline-derived CDR1 and CDR2 are KGHSH and LQKENI. The CDR3 has 13 residues. The CDR3: CASSPQQGKPQHF. CDR3 in DNA: TGTGCCAGCTCCCCCCAGCAGGGGAAGCCCCAGCATTTT.

The rearrangement links TRBV11-1 to TRBJ1-2; possible D gene TRBD1, 5 bases. V gave up 3 bases and J gave up 2 bases, with 13 bases separating them. The CDR3 covers 15 residues. Germline assignment: CDR1 SGHAT and CDR2 FQDESV (reference sequence). The CDR3 bases are TGTGCCAGCAGCTTGGAGGGACGGGCAAACTATGGCTACACCTTC. Translation: CASSLEGRANYGYTF.

V is TRBV6-5 and J is TRBJ2-1; TRBD2 might be the D (6 bases). The germline V gene encodes CDR1 MNHEY and CDR2 SVGAGI. Deletions cut 1 base from V and 9 bases from J, with 13 bases between. This CDR3 contains 14 residues. The CDR3 DNA is TGTGCCAGCAGTTACTTGAGGGAGGAGGGTGAGCAGTTCTTC. The encoded protein is CASSYLREEGEQFF.

V gene TRBV28 combines with J gene TRBJ2-1; 9 nucleotides align to TRBD1. CDR3 length equals 15 residues. The germline V gene has CDR1 MDHEN and CDR2 SYDVKM. Trimming took 4 bases from V and 4 from J; bases not matched to a gene: 5. In nucleotides, the CDR3 is TGTGCCAGCAGTTCCGGACAGGGGATATACAATGAGCAGTTCTTC. Translating it yields CASSSGQGIYNEQFF.